The 3 T cell receptor beta chains below come from one sample, sequenced in a study of blood T cells in healthy people across ages. It was with a sample-barcoded 5' primer and a J-beta primer mix that a second PCR of about 7 to 12 cycles was run. One entry per CDR3 protein, called by TCRdb with MiXCR from the 5' RACE reads. The table has 1.5 million to 2 million distinct CDR3 sequences, approximately 30% seen once. Sequencing was performed on blood. These TCRs come from a woman aged 30 to 39 in good health.

Note on this clonotype: A single base separates this from a much larger clone, so it may be a read error. This rearrangement joins TRBV20-1 to TRBJ2-7, with 8 bases aligning to TRBD1. CDR3 length: 15 residues. CDR1 is DFQATT, CDR2 SNEGSKA, per germline (reference sequence). Trimming cost V 1 base and J 2 bases; bases outside gene matches: 7. CDR3 sequence: CSARGPTRGPYEQYF. The CDR3 DNA sequence: TGCAGTGCTAGAGGTCCCACCAGGGGGCCCTACGAGCAGTACTTC.

The chain joins TRBV20-1 to TRBJ2-1; no definite D call. CDR1 and CDR2 from the germline V gene are DFQATT and SNEGSKA (reference sequence). Trimming shortened V by 0 bases and J by 7 bases, and 13 bases separated the two germline ends. CDR3 length equals 14 residues. DNA of the CDR3: TGCAGTGCTAGAGATAGTGCCGCAGTGAATGAGCAGTTCTTC. This codes for CSARDSAAVNEQFF.

This clonotype came up a few times. The V gene is TRBV20-1, the J gene TRBJ2-7; 8 bases are a match to TRBD2. Looked up from germline, CDR1 is DFQATT and CDR2 is SNEGSKA (reference sequence). This CDR3 comprises 15 residues. Trimming at V came to 3 bases and at J to 2 bases, leaving 9 bases not matched to a gene. DNA of the CDR3: TGCAGTGCTAGCGGGGTAGCGGGACAACCCTACGAGCAGTACTTC. It translates to CSASGVAGQPYEQYF.